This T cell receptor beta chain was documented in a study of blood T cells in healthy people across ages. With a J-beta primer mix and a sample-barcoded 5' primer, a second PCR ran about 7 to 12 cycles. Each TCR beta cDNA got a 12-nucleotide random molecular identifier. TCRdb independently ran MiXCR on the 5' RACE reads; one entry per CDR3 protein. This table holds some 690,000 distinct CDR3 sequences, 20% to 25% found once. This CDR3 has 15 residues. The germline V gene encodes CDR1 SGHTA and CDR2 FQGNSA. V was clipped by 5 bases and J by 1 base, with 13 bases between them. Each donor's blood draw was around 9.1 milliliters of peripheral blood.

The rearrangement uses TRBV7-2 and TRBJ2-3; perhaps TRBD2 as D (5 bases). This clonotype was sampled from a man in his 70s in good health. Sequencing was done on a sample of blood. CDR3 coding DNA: TGTGCCAGCAGCCCTCGGGTTAGCGGCACAGATACGCAGTATTTT. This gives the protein CASSPRVSGTDTQYF.